The 17 T cell receptor beta chains reported below all come from one sample, sequenced in a study of shared clonotypes between healthy human individuals (TCRdb year 2020). Receptors were amplified or captured by the immunoSEQ multiplex PCR assay. What TCRdb holds here is the immuneACCESS table cut down to in-frame rearrangements. Part of the clones is not present; checked against another copy, under half of the missing clones reflect an unresolved V gene, and the others are unexplained. This sample gives hundreds of thousands of clones in total; about 92% of them show up just once. The ten largest clones capture nearly 25% of the sample. CD8 naive samples consisted of CD45RO-negative cells that were positively selected for CCR7, yielding a CD45RA+CCR7+ population without TemRA cells. The sequenced sample was naive CD8+ T cells sorted from blood. The cell subset or site label for this specimen denotes: CD45RA+CCR7+. The receptors were gathered from a man aged 30-40 years in good health.

The chain links TRBV7-9 to TRBJ1-1, with TRBD1 matching 8 bases. The germline V gene has CDR1 SEHNR and CDR2 FQNEAQ (reference sequence). CDR3 length: 15 amino acids. The V gene end was trimmed by 1 base and the J gene end by 7 bases; junction bases not matched to a gene: 8. The CDR3 nucleotides are TGTGCCAGCAGCTTAGTTGGGGCAGGGGGCTTTGAAGCTTTCTTT. The encoded protein is CASSLVGAGGFEAFF. Filled out from reference TRBV7-9 and TRBJ1-1, the complete variable domain reads DTGVSQNPRHKITKRGQNVTFRCDPISEHNRLYWYRQTLGQGPEFLTYFQNEAQLEKSRLLSDRFSAERPKGSFSTLEIQRTEQGDSAMYLCASSLVGAGGFEAFFGQGTRLTVV.

As to this clone: Mismatch with germline at one junction end may stem from a read error. This chain joins TRBV5-1 and TRBJ1-4; D is possibly TRBD1 (6 bases). Per germline, CDR1 SGHRS and CDR2 YFSETQ. The CDR3 runs 14 residues. CDR3 sequence: CASSLDRARRKTVF. CDR3 nucleotides: TGCGCCAGCAGCTTGGACAGGGCCAGGCGAAAAACTGTTTTT.

This rearrangement joins TRBV11-2 to TRBJ2-3; TRBD2 matches 10 bases. Germline V CDR1 and CDR2: SGHAT, FQNNGV. V shed 1 base, J shed 1 base, and the junction held 2 bases outside the gene matches. The CDR3 consists of 16 residues. The CDR3 DNA reads as TGTGCCAGCAGCTTAGGTACTAGCGGGGGCACAGATACGCAGTATTTT. Protein product: CASSLGTSGGTDTQYF. Full variable domain (missing parts from reference TRBV11-2 and TRBJ2-3): EAGVAQSPRYKIIEKRQSVAFWCNPISGHATLYWYQQILGQGPKLLIQFQNNGVVDDSQLPKDRFSAERLKGVDSTLKIQPAKLEDSAVYLCASSLGTSGGTDTQYFGPGTRLTVL.

The chain has TRBV4-2 and TRBJ1-2, with TRBD1 as a possible D gene (5 bases). Looked up from germline, CDR1 is LGHNA and CDR2 is YNFKEQ. CDR3 length: 15 residues. The V end was cut by 3 bases, the J end by 2 bases, with 13 bases between. The CDR3 is CASSHPREGNYGYTF. CDR3 coding DNA: TGTGCCAGCAGCCACCCCAGGGAGGGGAACTATGGCTACACCTTC.

The chain couples TRBV9 to TRBJ2-1; 10 bases are a match to TRBD1. The V gene's germline CDR1 is SGDLS and CDR2 YYNGEE. The CDR3 sequence is 14 residues long. J lost 6 bases, V lost 3 bases, and 3 bases had no gene match. CDR3 sequence (DNA): TGTGCCAGCAGCGCTAGGACAGGGGGCAATGAGCAGTTCTTC. It is translated as CASSARTGGNEQFF.

The chain carries TRBV25-1 and TRBJ2-1, with D possibly being TRBD2 (6 bases). Deletions cut 5 bases from V and 1 base from J, with 9 bases between. This CDR3 is built from 14 residues. The germline gives CDR1 MGHDK, CDR2 SYGVNS. The CDR3 here is CASSPRGSYNEQFF. Here the CDR3 DNA reads TGTGCCAGCAGTCCCCGGGGGTCCTACAATGAGCAGTTCTTC.

The V gene is TRBV5-1, the J gene TRBJ1-4, with D perhaps TRBD1 (5 bases). Germline V lookup: CDR1 SGHRS, CDR2 YFSETQ. The CDR3 spans 14 residues. V was clipped by 4 bases and J by 5 bases, with 12 bases between them. The CDR3 region is CASSPSGGNEKLFF. As DNA, the CDR3 is TGCGCCAGCAGCCCTTCTGGGGGGAATGAAAAACTGTTTTTT.

The chain links TRBV21-1 to TRBJ2-5. TRBV21-1 represents a pseudogene. This CDR3 has 15 residues. This CDR3 reads CASSRSGTWGETQYF. CDR3 DNA: TGTGCCAGCAGCAGATCCGGGACCTGGGGAGAGACCCAGTACTTC.

The V gene is TRBV5-6, the J gene TRBJ2-7; 7 bases match TRBD2. This CDR3 spans 15 amino acids. CDR1 is SGHDT and CDR2 is YYEEEE in the germline V gene. V gave up 2 bases and J gave up 5 bases; unmatched junction bases: 10. CDR3 coding DNA: TGTGCCAGCAGCTTCATGTGGGAGGGCACCGACGAGCAGTACTTC. Its protein is CASSFMWEGTDEQYF.

This chain connects TRBV6-5 to TRBJ2-5; TRBD1 aligns across 7 bases. The CDR3 contains 14 residues. Germline V gene sequence: CDR1 MNHEY, CDR2 SVGAGI. With V trimmed by 2 bases and J by 1 base, 1 base remained unmatched. CDR3 loop: CASSYNRGQETQYF. CDR3 in DNA: TGTGCCAGCAGTTACAACAGGGGCCAAGAGACCCAGTACTTC.

This clone was detected only a few times. CDR3 sequence: CASSPGTASYEQYF. In nucleotides, the CDR3 is TGTGCCAGCAGTCCCGGGACGGCCTCCTACGAGCAGTACTTC. The genes are TRBV27 and TRBJ2-7; perhaps D is TRBD1 or TRBD2 (5 bases each). V was shortened by 5 bases and J by 0 bases, with 11 bases between the two germline ends. CDR1 and CDR2 (germline): MNHEY, SMNVEV (reference sequence). The CDR3 consists of 14 residues.

This chain uses TRBV5-1 with TRBJ2-7; D is unclear. This CDR3 spans 11 amino acids. V lost 1 base and J 5 bases, leaving 4 bases between the germline ends. Germline V CDR1 and CDR2: SGHRS, YFSETQ. The chain's CDR3 is CASSLNNEQYF. DNA of the CDR3: TGCGCCAGCAGCTTGAACAACGAGCAGTACTTC.

The chain employs TRBV11-2 and TRBJ2-5; the match to TRBD1 covers 9 bases. This CDR3 has 13 residues. Germline V gene data show CDR1 as SGHAT and CDR2 as FQNNGV. V lost 7 bases and J lost 4; bases outside the gene matches: 4. In nucleotides, the CDR3 is TGTGCCAGCAAACAGGGGGCGGGAGAGACCCAGTACTTC. Amino acid sequence: CASKQGAGETQYF.

The chain has TRBV27 and TRBJ1-1; the D gene is possibly TRBD1 (6 bases). This CDR3 has 15 amino acids. Germline CDR1 MNHEY, CDR2 SMNVEV (reference sequence). V was trimmed by 5 bases and J by 3 bases, leaving 16 bases between them. CDR3 amino acids: CASSLTGFGDTEAFF. CDR3 bases: TGTGCCAGCAGTCTTACAGGGTTCGGCGACACTGAAGCTTTCTTT.

The chain links TRBV15 to TRBJ1-5; tentatively, D is TRBD1 (5 bases). Germline loops: CDR1 LNHNV, CDR2 YYDKDF (reference sequence). This CDR3 spans 15 amino acids. The V end lost 4 bases, the J end lost 4 bases, and 14 bases lay between the germline ends. The CDR3 reads CATSNSGTGNQPQHF. CDR3 DNA: TGTGCCACCAGCAACTCCGGGACGGGGAATCAGCCCCAGCATTTT.

This clone occurred once. J is TRBJ2-3 and V is TRBV27; D not resolved. There are 14 residues in the CDR3. The germline V gene encodes CDR1 MNHEY and CDR2 SMNVEV (reference sequence). V dropped 3 bases and J dropped 1 base, with 8 bases sitting between them. CDR3 region: CASSLLMRTDTQYF. The CDR3 coding sequence is TGTGCCAGCAGTTTGTTGATGCGCACAGATACGCAGTATTTT.

The rearrangement joins TRBV4-3 to TRBJ2-5; no clear D. The CDR3 totals 15 residues. Germline assignment: CDR1 LGHNA and CDR2 YSLEER. Trimming cost V 0 bases and J 1 base, with 9 bases left between them. The CDR3 reads CASSQDRVSQETQYF. The CDR3 DNA is TGCGCCAGCAGCCAAGATCGGGTTAGCCAAGAGACCCAGTACTTC.